This paragraph reports one TCR beta chain. Antigen specificity is unknown. Germline lookup yields CDR1 SGHKS and CDR2 YYEKEE (reference sequence). The CDR3 sequence is 15 residues long. Between the trimmed V and J ends, which lost 5 bases and 0 bases, there was a span of 14 bases. Clones were read by immunoSEQ multiplex PCR, and TCRdb kept only the in-frame ones, dropping some. In the table there are around 5,400 clones, 85% of which are singletons. The data were taken from a study of T cells in localized non-small cell lung cancer. Points from the study as a whole: Uninvolved adjacent lung showed higher T cell clonality than tumor. Median detection of top 100 tumor clones in adjacent lung was approximately 50 clones.

The chain recombines TRBV5-5 with TRBJ1-2, with D possibly matching TRBD1 (5 bases). The sequenced sample was PBMCs, obtained before any cancer treatment. This receptor was identified in a woman aged 40-75 years with stage II lung adenocarcinoma. The CDR3 bases are TGTGCCAGCAGTAGACAGCTAACCCCTAACTATGGCTACACCTTC. Translation gives CASSRQLTPNYGYTF. Combining the CDR3 with reference TRBV5-5 and TRBJ1-2 gives the whole variable domain DAGVTQSPTHLIKTRGQQVTLRCSPISGHKSVSWYQQVLGQGPQFIFQYYEKEERGRGNFPDRFSARQFPNYSSELNVNALLLGDSALYLCASSRQLTPNYGYTFGSGTRLTVV.